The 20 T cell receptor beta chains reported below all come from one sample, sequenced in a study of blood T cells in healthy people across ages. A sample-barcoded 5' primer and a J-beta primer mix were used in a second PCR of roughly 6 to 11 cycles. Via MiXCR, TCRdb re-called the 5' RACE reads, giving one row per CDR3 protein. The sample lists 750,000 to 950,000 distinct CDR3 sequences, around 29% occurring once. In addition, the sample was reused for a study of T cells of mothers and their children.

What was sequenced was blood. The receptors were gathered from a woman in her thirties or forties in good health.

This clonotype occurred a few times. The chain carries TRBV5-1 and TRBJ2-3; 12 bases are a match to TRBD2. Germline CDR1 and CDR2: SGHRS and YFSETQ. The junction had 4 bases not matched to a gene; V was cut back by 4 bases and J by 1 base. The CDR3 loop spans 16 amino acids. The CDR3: CASSGRLAGGTDTQYF. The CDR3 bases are TGCGCCAGCAGCGGGAGACTAGCGGGGGGCACAGATACGCAGTATTTT.

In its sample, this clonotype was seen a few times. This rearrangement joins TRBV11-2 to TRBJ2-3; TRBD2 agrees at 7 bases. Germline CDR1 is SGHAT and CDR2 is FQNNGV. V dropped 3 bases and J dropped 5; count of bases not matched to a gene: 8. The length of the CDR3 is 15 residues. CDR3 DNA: TGTGCCAGCAGCTTTAGGGCTAGCGGCGTAGATACGCAGTATTTT. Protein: CASSFRASGVDTQYF.

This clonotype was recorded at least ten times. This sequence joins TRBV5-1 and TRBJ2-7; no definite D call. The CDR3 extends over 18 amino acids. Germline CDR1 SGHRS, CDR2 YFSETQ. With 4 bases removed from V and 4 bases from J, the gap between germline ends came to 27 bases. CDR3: CASSKPNQTTPGLYEQYF. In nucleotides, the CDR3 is TGCGCCAGCAGCAAACCGAACCAAACGACACCTGGGTTATACGAGCAGTACTTC.

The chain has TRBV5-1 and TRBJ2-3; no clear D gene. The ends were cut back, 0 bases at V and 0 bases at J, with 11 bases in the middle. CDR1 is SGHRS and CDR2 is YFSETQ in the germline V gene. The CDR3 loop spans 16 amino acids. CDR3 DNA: TGCGCCAGCAGCTTGGGCGAGGCAGCTAGCACAGATACGCAGTATTTT. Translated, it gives CASSLGEAASTDTQYF.

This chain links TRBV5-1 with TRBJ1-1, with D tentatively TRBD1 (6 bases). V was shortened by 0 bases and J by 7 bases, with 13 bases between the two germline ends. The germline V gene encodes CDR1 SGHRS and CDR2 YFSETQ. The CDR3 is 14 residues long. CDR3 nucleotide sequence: TGCGCCAGCAGCTTGGCTGTGCAGGGGTTTGAAGCTTTCTTT. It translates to CASSLAVQGFEAFF.

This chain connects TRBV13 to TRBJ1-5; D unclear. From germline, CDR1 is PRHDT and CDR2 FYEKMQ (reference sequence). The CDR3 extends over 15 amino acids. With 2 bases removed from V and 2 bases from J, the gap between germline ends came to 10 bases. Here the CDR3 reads CASSLIRSCNQPQHF. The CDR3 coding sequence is TGTGCCAGCAGCTTAATCAGGTCGTGCAATCAGCCCCAGCATTTT.

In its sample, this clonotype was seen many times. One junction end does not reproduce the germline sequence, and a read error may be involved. The CDR3 DNA is TGTGCCAGCAGTTACGGGGACTTCTACGGGCAGTACTTC. Residues: CASSYGDFYGQYF. The V call is TRBV6-2 or TRBV6-3, the J call TRBJ2-7, with TRBD2 as a possible D gene (6 bases). Germline-derived CDR1 and CDR2 are MNHEY and SVGEGT. This CDR3 comprises 13 residues.

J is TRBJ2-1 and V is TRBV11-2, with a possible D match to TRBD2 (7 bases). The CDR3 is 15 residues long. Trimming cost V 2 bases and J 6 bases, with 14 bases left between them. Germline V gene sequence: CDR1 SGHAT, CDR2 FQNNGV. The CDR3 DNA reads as TGTGCCAGCAGCTTATGGGGGGGCGGACCCAATGAGCAGTTCTTC. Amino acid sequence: CASSLWGGGPNEQFF.

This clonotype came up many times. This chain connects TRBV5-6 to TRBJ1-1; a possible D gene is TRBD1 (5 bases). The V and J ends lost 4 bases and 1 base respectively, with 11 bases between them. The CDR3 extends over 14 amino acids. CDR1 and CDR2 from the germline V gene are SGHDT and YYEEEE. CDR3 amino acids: CASSAQGGNTEAFF. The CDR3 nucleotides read TGTGCCAGCAGCGCCCAGGGAGGGAACACTGAAGCTTTCTTT.

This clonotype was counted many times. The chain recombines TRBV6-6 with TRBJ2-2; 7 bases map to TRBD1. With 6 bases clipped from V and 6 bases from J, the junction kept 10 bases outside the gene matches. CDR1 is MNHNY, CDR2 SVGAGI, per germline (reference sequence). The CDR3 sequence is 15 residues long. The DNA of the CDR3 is TGTGCCAGCAGGGGGACAGCGCGCGTAGCCGGGGAGCTGTTTTTT. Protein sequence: CASRGTARVAGELFF.

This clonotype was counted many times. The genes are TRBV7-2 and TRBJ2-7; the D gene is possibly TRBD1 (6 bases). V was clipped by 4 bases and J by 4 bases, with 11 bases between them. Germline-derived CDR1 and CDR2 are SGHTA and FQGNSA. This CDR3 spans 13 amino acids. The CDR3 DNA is TGTGCCAGCAGCTACCAACAGGGTTACGAGCAGTACTTC. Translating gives CASSYQQGYEQYF.

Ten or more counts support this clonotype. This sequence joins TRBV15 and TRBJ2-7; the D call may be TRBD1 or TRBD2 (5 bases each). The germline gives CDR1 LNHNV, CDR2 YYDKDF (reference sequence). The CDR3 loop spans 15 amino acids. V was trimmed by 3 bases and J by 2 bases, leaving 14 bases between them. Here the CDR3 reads CATSRIGTAAYEQYF. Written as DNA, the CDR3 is TGTGCCACCAGCAGGATCGGGACCGCCGCCTACGAGCAGTACTTC.

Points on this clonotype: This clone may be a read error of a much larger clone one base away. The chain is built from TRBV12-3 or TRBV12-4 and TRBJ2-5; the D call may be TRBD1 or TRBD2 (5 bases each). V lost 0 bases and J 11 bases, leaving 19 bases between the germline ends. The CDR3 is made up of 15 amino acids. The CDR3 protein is CASSLAMTGPGEQYF. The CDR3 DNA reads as TGTGCCAGCAGTTTAGCGATGACGGGGCCAGGTGAGCAGTACTTC.

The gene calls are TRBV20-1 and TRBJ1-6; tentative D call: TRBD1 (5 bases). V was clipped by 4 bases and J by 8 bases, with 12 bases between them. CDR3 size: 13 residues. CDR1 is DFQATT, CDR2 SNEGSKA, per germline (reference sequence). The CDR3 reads CSAMESGYSPLHF. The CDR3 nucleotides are TGCAGTGCTATGGAATCAGGGTATTCACCCCTCCACTTT.

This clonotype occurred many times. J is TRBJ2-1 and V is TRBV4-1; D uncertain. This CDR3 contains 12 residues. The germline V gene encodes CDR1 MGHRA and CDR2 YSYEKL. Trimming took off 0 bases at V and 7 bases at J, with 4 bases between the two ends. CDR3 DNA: TGCGCCAGCAGCCAAGATAATAATGAGCAGTTCTTC. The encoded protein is CASSQDNNEQFF.

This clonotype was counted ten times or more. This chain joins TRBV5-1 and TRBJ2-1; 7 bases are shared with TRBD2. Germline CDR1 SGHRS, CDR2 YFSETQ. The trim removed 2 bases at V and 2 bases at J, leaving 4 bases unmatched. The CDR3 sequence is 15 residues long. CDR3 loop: CASSLSSGAYNEQFF. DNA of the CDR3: TGCGCCAGCAGCTTATCGAGCGGGGCCTACAATGAGCAGTTCTTC.

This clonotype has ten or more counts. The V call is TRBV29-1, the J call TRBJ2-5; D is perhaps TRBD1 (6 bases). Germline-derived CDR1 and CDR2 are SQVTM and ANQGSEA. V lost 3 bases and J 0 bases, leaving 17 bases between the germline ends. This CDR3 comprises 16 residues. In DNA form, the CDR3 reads TGCAGCGTTGATCACAGCCGGGACACGTACCAAGAGACCCAGTACTTC. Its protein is CSVDHSRDTYQETQYF. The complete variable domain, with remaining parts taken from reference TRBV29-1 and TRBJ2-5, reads SAVISQKPSRDICQRGTSLTIQCQVDSQVTMMFWYRQQPGQSLTLIATANQGSEATYESGFVIDKFPISRPNLTFSTLTVSNMSPEDSSIYLCSVDHSRDTYQETQYFGPGTRLLVL.

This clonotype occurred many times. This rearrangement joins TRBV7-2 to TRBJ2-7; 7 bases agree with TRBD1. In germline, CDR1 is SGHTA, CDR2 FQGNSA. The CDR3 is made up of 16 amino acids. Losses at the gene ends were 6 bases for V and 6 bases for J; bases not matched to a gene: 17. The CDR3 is CASSPIPGQVLGEQYF. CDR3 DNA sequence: TGTGCCAGCAGTCCTATACCTGGACAGGTTCTAGGCGAGCAGTACTTC.

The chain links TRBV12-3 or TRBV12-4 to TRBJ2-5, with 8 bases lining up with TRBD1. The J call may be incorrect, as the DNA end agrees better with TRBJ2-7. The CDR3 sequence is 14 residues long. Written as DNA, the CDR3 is TGTGCCAGCAGCTCCGGGACAGGATGCTACGAGCAGTACTTC. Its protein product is CASSSGTGCYEQYF.

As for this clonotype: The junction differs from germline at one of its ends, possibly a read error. CDR3 in amino acids: CASSPKNTGERFF. The CDR3 DNA is TGTGCCAGCAGTCCGAAGAACACCGGGGAGCGGTTTTTT. The genes are TRBV6-2 or TRBV6-3 and TRBJ2-2, with a possible D match to TRBD2 (5 bases). The CDR3 runs 13 residues. Germline V gene sequence: CDR1 MNHEY, CDR2 SVGEGT.